These 8 T cell receptor beta chains came from one sample sequenced in a study of T cell changes during pregnancy in multiple sclerosis (dated by TCRdb to 2018 to 2020). Library creation used the immunoSEQ multiplex PCR assay. The table comes from immuneACCESS by way of TCRdb, which keeps in-frame sequences with V and J called. Part of the clones is missing from these tables; in studies checked, under half for an unresolved V gene and the rest for unknown reasons. The sample table lists roughly 48,000 clones, around 94% of them with a count of one. Together, the top ten hold about 0.94% of the sample. Here the sequenced sample was CD4+ T cells from peripheral blood mononuclear cells, taken in the second trimester of pregnancy. The receptors derive from a female donor in good health, enrolled as a control in a pregnancy study.

The chain recombines TRBV27 with TRBJ2-5; 7 bases are a match to TRBD1. The germline gives CDR1 MNHEY, CDR2 SMNVEV (reference sequence). This CDR3 contains 15 residues. Trimming removed 4 bases from V and 1 base from J; junction bases left unmatched: 6. The CDR3 DNA reads TGTGCCAGCAGTTCCCTCGACAGGGTCCAAGAGACCCAGTACTTC. It yields the protein CASSSLDRVQETQYF.

V gene TRBV6-1 combines with J gene TRBJ2-3, with D perhaps TRBD2 (6 bases). V was clipped by 4 bases and J by 3 bases, with 8 bases between them. The CDR3 totals 13 residues. Germline CDR1 reads MNHNS; CDR2 reads SASEGT. The CDR3 sequence: CASSGGETDTQYF. The CDR3 nucleotides read TGTGCCAGCAGTGGGGGGGAGACAGATACGCAGTATTTT.

The V call is TRBV6-6, the J call TRBJ2-2; D unresolved. The germline CDR1 and CDR2 sequences are MNHNY and SVGAGI (reference sequence). The CDR3 length is 11 residues. V gave up 5 bases and J gave up 7 bases, with 5 bases separating them. The DNA of the CDR3 is TGTGCCAGCAGTACGGGCGGGGAGCTGTTTTTT. It yields the protein CASSTGGELFF.

The chain couples TRBV2 to TRBJ1-1; 10 bases align to TRBD1. CDR1 is SNHLY and CDR2 is FYNNEI in the germline V gene. The CDR3 is 16 amino acids. Trimming removed 5 bases from V and 6 bases from J; junction bases left unmatched: 12. The CDR3 nucleotides are TGTGCCAGCAGTTTTTTAGGACAGGGGGTTCGGGCTGAAGCTTTCTTT. Protein: CASSFLGQGVRAEAFF.

The chain uses TRBV6-1 and TRBJ1-3; 8 bases agree with TRBD1. CDR1 is MNHNS, CDR2 SASEGT, per germline. The trim removed 4 bases at V and 4 bases at J, leaving 6 bases unmatched. The CDR3 has 15 amino acids. CDR3 DNA sequence: TGTGCCAGCAGTGTAGGGACAGGCTCGGGAAACACCATATATTTT. Its protein product is CASSVGTGSGNTIYF.

J is TRBJ2-4 and V is TRBV7-8; tentatively, D is TRBD2 (6 bases). The CDR3 is 13 amino acids. V lost 6 bases and J 0 bases, leaving 6 bases between the germline ends. Germline CDR1 reads SGHVS; CDR2 reads FQNEAQ. The CDR3 sequence is CASRGLAKNIQYF. The CDR3 DNA reads TGTGCCAGCAGGGGACTAGCCAAAAACATTCAGTACTTC.

The chain joins TRBV28 to TRBJ2-1; the D gene is possibly TRBD1 (5 bases). Germline V gene sequence: CDR1 MDHEN, CDR2 SYDVKM. This CDR3 region has 16 residues. Trimming removed 1 base at V and 1 base at J, with 11 bases between. This CDR3 is CASSLSKTVSYNEQFF. The CDR3 nucleotides read TGTGCCAGCAGTTTATCCAAGACAGTTTCCTACAATGAGCAGTTCTTC.

V gene TRBV5-1 combines with J gene TRBJ2-1; 10 bases line up with TRBD2. There are 17 residues in the CDR3. The V segment lost 2 bases and the J segment 0 bases; nucleotides outside the gene matches: 5. Germline CDR1 is SGHRS and CDR2 is YFSETQ. The DNA for the CDR3 is TGCGCCAGCAGCTTAGGACTAGCGGCGAGCTCCTACAATGAGCAGTTCTTC. Protein sequence: CASSLGLAASSYNEQFF.